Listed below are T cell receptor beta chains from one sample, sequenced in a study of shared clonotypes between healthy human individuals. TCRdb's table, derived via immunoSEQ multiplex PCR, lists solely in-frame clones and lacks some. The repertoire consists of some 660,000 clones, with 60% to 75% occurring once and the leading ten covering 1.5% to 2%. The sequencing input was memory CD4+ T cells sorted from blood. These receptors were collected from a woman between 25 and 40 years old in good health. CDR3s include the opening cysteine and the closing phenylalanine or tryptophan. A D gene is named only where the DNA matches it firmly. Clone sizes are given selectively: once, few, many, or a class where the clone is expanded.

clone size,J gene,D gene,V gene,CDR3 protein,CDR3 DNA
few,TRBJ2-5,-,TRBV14,CASSQEFGLLRETQYF,TGTGCCAGCAGCCAAGAATTCGGGCTTTTGCGGGAGACCCAGTACTTC
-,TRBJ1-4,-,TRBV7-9,CASSRGHNEKLFF,TGTGCCAGCAGCCGAGGACACAATGAAAAACTGTTTTTT
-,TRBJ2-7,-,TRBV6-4,CASSAGLEAGVKYF,TGTGCCAGCAGTGCTGGGTTGGAGGCAGGAGTCAAGTACTTC
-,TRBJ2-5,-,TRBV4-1,CASSQGGLATQYF,TGCGCCAGCAGCCAAGGTGGGCTGGCGACCCAGTACTTC
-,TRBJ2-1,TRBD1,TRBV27,CASSFPGQGAYEQFF,TGTGCCAGCAGTTTTCCGGGACAGGGGGCTTATGAGCAGTTCTTC
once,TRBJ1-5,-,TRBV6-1,CASSPYSNQPQHF,TGTGCCAGCAGTCCTTATAGCAATCAGCCCCAGCATTTT
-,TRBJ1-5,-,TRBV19,CASKGAGNQPQHF,TGTGCCAGTAAAGGGGCTGGAAATCAGCCCCAGCATTTT
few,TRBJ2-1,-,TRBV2,CASSVRTGVNEQFF,TGTGCCAGCAGTGTCCGGACGGGAGTGAATGAGCAGTTCTTC
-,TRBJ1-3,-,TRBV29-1,CSVGTLEGNTIYF,TGCAGCGTTGGGACCCTGGAGGGAAACACCATATATTTT
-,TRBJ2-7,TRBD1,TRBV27,CASKRGTGGYEQYF,TGTGCCAGCAAAAGGGGTACAGGGGGCTACGAGCAGTACTTC
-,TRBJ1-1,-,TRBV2,CASRREASNTEAFF,TGTGCCAGCAGGCGCGAGGCTTCGAACACTGAAGCTTTCTTT
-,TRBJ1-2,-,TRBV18,CASSQEEHGYTF,TGTGCCAGCTCCCAAGAAGAACATGGCTACACCTTC
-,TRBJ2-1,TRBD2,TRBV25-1,CASSESPSGGNEQFF,TGTGCCAGCAGTGAATCTCCTAGCGGAGGAAATGAGCAGTTCTTC
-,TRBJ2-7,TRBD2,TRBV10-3,CAISEGNGRGYEQYF,TGTGCCATCAGTGAGGGGAACGGGAGGGGGTACGAGCAGTACTTC
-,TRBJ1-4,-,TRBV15,CATSLRGEKLFF,TGTGCCACCAGCCTGCGAGGCGAAAAACTGTTTTTT
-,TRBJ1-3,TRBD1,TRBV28,CASRNRGPGNTIYF,TGTGCCAGCAGGAACAGGGGGCCCGGAAACACCATATATTTT
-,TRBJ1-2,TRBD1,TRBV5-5,CASSSPGTGFGYTF,TGTGCCAGCAGCTCACCAGGGACAGGGTTTGGCTACACCTTC
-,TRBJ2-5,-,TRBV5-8,CASSLGGTVSQETQYF,TGTGCCAGCAGCTTGGGCGGGACCGTCAGCCAAGAGACCCAGTACTTC
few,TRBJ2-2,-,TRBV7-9,CASSQTSLAGELFF,TGTGCCAGCAGCCAAACTAGCTTGGCCGGGGAGCTGTTTTTT
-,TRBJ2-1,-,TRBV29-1,CSVVGGEFGSYYNEQFF,TGCAGCGTTGTAGGGGGGGAGTTCGGGAGCTATTACAATGAGCAGTTCTTC
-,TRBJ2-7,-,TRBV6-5,CASSYGGSEQYF,TGTGCCAGCAGTTATGGCGGGTCCGAGCAGTACTTC
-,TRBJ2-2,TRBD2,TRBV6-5,CASSLLAGVGELFF,TGTGCCAGCAGTTTGCTTGCGGGAGTCGGGGAGCTGTTTTTT
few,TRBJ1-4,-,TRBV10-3,CAIRGSRNEKLFF,TGTGCCATCAGAGGCAGCCGTAATGAAAAACTGTTTTTT
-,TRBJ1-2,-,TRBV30,CAWSPGGYGYTF,TGTGCCTGGAGTCCTGGGGGCTATGGCTACACCTTC
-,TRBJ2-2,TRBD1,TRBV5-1,CASTKSTGGRVTGELFF,TGCGCCAGCACAAAATCTACAGGGGGCCGGGTCACCGGGGAGCTGTTTTTT
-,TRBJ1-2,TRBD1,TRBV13,CASSVQGAGIYGYTF,TGTGCCAGCAGCGTACAGGGGGCTGGGATATATGGCTACACCTTC
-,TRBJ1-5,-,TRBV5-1,CASSLDANQPQHF,TGCGCCAGCAGCTTGGACGCCAATCAGCCCCAGCATTTT
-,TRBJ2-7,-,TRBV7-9,CASSSVGAQYF,TGTGCCAGCAGTTCGGTGGGGGCTCAGTACTTC
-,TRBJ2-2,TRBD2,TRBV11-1,CASSWTSGTGGELFF,TGTGCCAGCAGCTGGACTAGCGGGACGGGCGGGGAGCTGTTTTTT
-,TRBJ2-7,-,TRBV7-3,CASSLGTLPWGEQYF,TGTGCCAGCAGCTTAGGGACACTCCCTTGGGGCGAGCAGTACTTC
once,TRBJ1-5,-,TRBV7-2,CASSLWQNNQPQHF,TGTGCCAGCAGCTTATGGCAGAACAATCAGCCCCAGCATTTT
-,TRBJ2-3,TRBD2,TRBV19,CASSGLAVDTDTQYF,TGTGCCAGTAGTGGACTAGCGGTTGACACAGATACGCAGTATTTT
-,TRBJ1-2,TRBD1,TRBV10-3,CAISEPGQGDYGYTF,TGTGCCATCAGTGAACCGGGACAGGGAGACTATGGCTACACCTTC
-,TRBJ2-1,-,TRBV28,CASSLKGRVYNEQFF,TGTGCCAGCAGTTTGAAGGGACGAGTTTACAATGAGCAGTTCTTC
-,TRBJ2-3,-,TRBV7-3,CASSFHTDTQYF,TGTGCCAGCAGCTTTCACACAGATACGCAGTATTTT
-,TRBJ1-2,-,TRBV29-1,CSALLAQRGGYTF,TGCAGCGCCCTCCTGGCACAGAGGGGTGGCTACACCTTC
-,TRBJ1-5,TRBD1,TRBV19,CASLPASHGTGGRQPQHF,TGTGCCAGTCTCCCTGCCTCCCACGGGACAGGGGGAAGACAGCCCCAGCATTTT
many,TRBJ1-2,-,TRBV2,CASGDLSNYGYTF,TGTGCCAGTGGGGATTTATCCAACTATGGCTACACCTTC
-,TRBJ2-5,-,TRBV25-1,CASRSQGKETQYF,TGTGCCAGCAGGTCTCAGGGGAAAGAGACCCAGTACTTC
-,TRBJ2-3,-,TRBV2,CASSEGTGRVDTQYF,TGTGCCAGCAGTGAGGGTACAGGGCGTGTCGATACGCAGTATTTT
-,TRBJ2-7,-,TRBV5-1,CASSTGYEQYF,TGCGCCAGCAGCACGGGCTACGAGCAGTACTTC